This TCR beta chain was sequenced for a study of blood T cell repertoires in COVID-19. Study-level information: PBMCs, B-cell-depleted T cells, or T cells were the source of the cDNA or gDNA that made up the material.

Study processing details: Estimates of nucleated cell counts were drawn from the amplification of reference gene primers. The assay was immunoSEQ multiplex PCR, and TCRdb's table has in-frame clones only and misses some. That table furnishes V, J and clone size, whereas the DNA furnished D and trimming. Of roughly 190,000 clones listed, about nine tenths are singletons. Germline values: CDR1 MDHEN, CDR2 SYDVKM. Deletions cut 7 bases from V and 1 base from J, with 17 bases between. CDR3 length: 15 amino acids. The chain recombines TRBV28 with TRBJ2-7, with D possibly TRBD1 on 6 matching bases. This TCR was sampled from a man aged 65 to 79 with acute or convalescent COVID-19. Material for sequencing was peripheral blood. The CDR3 region has the DNA TGTGCCAGCACCAACTGGGACAAGGTTTCCTACGAGCAGTACTTC. It specifies CASTNWDKVSYEQYF.